This is a list of T cell receptor beta chains from one sample in a study of beta chain features in type 1 diabetes. Assay: immunoSEQ multiplex PCR; the TCRdb copy retains only in-frame clones and omits some. Among around 320,000 clones listed, less than 15% were seen once. Sequenced input: central memory CD4+ T cells from blood. Receptors were obtained from a man aged 25 to 40 in good health. Both conserved end residues are part of each CDR3. The order of the fields is CDR3 DNA, CDR3 protein, clone size, D gene, J gene, V gene. A D gene is named only where the DNA matches it firmly. Clone size is stated in some rows and not others, as once, few, many or a class when expanded.

cdr3_nt: TGTGCCAGCAGCTTAGATGCCGGGGGCCTCTCCTACAATGAGCAGTTCTTC
cdr3_aa: CASSLDAGGLSYNEQFF
clone_size: many
d_call: -
j_call: TRBJ2-1
v_call: TRBV7-2

cdr3_nt: TGTGCCAGCAGCAAAAGTCGTGGCGGGGGAGTCAATGAGCAGTTCTTC
cdr3_aa: CASSKSRGGGVNEQFF
clone_size: -
d_call: TRBD2
j_call: TRBJ2-1
v_call: TRBV7-2

cdr3_nt: TGTGCCAGCAGCTTCACCGGACTTTGGCTTGGCTACACCTTC
cdr3_aa: CASSFTGLWLGYTF
clone_size: -
d_call: -
j_call: TRBJ1-2
v_call: TRBV6-5

cdr3_nt: TGTGCCAGCAGTTACTTAGACAACACTGAAGCTTTCTTT
cdr3_aa: CASSYLDNTEAFF
clone_size: few
d_call: -
j_call: TRBJ1-1
v_call: TRBV6-5

cdr3_nt: TGTGCCAGCAGCTTAGGAGGGGGCGCGAAGACCCAGTACTTC
cdr3_aa: CASSLGGGAKTQYF
clone_size: -
d_call: TRBD1
j_call: TRBJ2-5
v_call: TRBV7-2

cdr3_nt: TGTGCCAGCAGCTTCAATTCAATCGAGACCCAGTACTTC
cdr3_aa: CASSFNSIETQYF
clone_size: few
d_call: -
j_call: TRBJ2-5
v_call: TRBV7-8

cdr3_nt: TGTGCCAGCAGCTTAGGGACAGGGTCCAACGAGCAGTACTTC
cdr3_aa: CASSLGTGSNEQYF
clone_size: -
d_call: TRBD1
j_call: TRBJ2-7
v_call: TRBV7-9

cdr3_nt: TGTGCTAGTGGTGACCCCGTCCAAGAGACCCAGTACTTC
cdr3_aa: CASGDPVQETQYF
clone_size: few
d_call: -
j_call: TRBJ2-5
v_call: TRBV12-5

cdr3_nt: TGTGCCAGCAGCCCGGTACTCCTCGAGCAGTTCTTC
cdr3_aa: CASSPVLLEQFF
clone_size: -
d_call: -
j_call: TRBJ2-1
v_call: TRBV7-2

cdr3_nt: TGTGCCAGCAGCTTGGTGCGGGGGGGCTGGGATACGCAGTATTTT
cdr3_aa: CASSLVRGGWDTQYF
clone_size: few
d_call: TRBD2
j_call: TRBJ2-3
v_call: TRBV5-4

cdr3_nt: TGTGCCAGCAGTTCAACCACTTGGGAGACCCAGTACTTC
cdr3_aa: CASSSTTWETQYF
clone_size: few
d_call: -
j_call: TRBJ2-5
v_call: TRBV27

cdr3_nt: TGTGCCAGCAGCTTTTTAGCGGGAGGCCCAGATACGCAGTATTTT
cdr3_aa: CASSFLAGGPDTQYF
clone_size: few
d_call: TRBD2
j_call: TRBJ2-3
v_call: TRBV7-2

cdr3_nt: TGTGCCAGCAGTTACGGGGGGTCGTACAATGAGCAGTTCTTC
cdr3_aa: CASSYGGSYNEQFF
clone_size: -
d_call: -
j_call: TRBJ2-1
v_call: TRBV6-5

cdr3_nt: TGTGCCAGCAGCTTACAGGGTTTAGGTGGCTACACCTTC
cdr3_aa: CASSLQGLGGYTF
clone_size: few
d_call: -
j_call: TRBJ1-2
v_call: TRBV11-1

cdr3_nt: TGTGCCAGCAGCGTCGGGCTTGCGGATACGCAGTATTTT
cdr3_aa: CASSVGLADTQYF
clone_size: few
d_call: -
j_call: TRBJ2-3
v_call: TRBV9

cdr3_nt: TGTGCCAGCAGCCAAGCGGGCCAGGGACAAGTCTATGGCTACACCTTC
cdr3_aa: CASSQAGQGQVYGYTF
clone_size: many
d_call: -
j_call: TRBJ1-2
v_call: TRBV14

cdr3_nt: TGCGCCAGCAGCTCCCTGGCGGCCACAGATACGCAGTATTTT
cdr3_aa: CASSSLAATDTQYF
clone_size: -
d_call: -
j_call: TRBJ2-3
v_call: TRBV5-1

cdr3_nt: TGTGCCAGCAGCCGGACAGGCCGTCAGCCCCAGCATTTT
cdr3_aa: CASSRTGRQPQHF
clone_size: few
d_call: TRBD1
j_call: TRBJ1-5
v_call: TRBV7-6

cdr3_nt: TGTGCCAGCAAACCTCGGACTGAGAACACTGAAGCTTTCTTT
cdr3_aa: CASKPRTENTEAFF
clone_size: -
d_call: -
j_call: TRBJ1-1
v_call: TRBV11-3

cdr3_nt: TGTGCCAGCAGCAATGGACAAAGCACAGATACGCAGTATTTT
cdr3_aa: CASSNGQSTDTQYF
clone_size: few
d_call: -
j_call: TRBJ2-3
v_call: TRBV16

cdr3_nt: TGTGCCAGTAGTATGGCGAGGGGGCGAAATTCCGGGGAGCTGTTTTTT
cdr3_aa: CASSMARGRNSGELFF
clone_size: -
d_call: TRBD1
j_call: TRBJ2-2
v_call: TRBV19

cdr3_nt: TGCGCCAGCAGCCCCCGGGGCGGGAGGGCCCCTGAGCAGTTCTTC
cdr3_aa: CASSPRGGRAPEQFF
clone_size: -
d_call: TRBD2
j_call: TRBJ2-1
v_call: TRBV4-3

cdr3_nt: TGCAGTGGGACAGTTCAAGAGACCCAGTACTTC
cdr3_aa: CSGTVQETQYF
clone_size: -
d_call: -
j_call: TRBJ2-5
v_call: TRBV20-1

cdr3_nt: TGTGCCATCAGTGAGTATGGGGGAGGAAATCAGCCCCAGCATTTT
cdr3_aa: CAISEYGGGNQPQHF
clone_size: few
d_call: -
j_call: TRBJ1-5
v_call: TRBV10-3

cdr3_nt: TGTGCCAGCAGCCAACTTCTGGGACAGGGAATCCACGAGCAGTACTTC
cdr3_aa: CASSQLLGQGIHEQYF
clone_size: -
d_call: TRBD1
j_call: TRBJ2-7
v_call: TRBV11-3

cdr3_nt: TGTGCCAGCACGTCAGGCCGGAGCTCCTACAATGAGCAGTTCTTC
cdr3_aa: CASTSGRSSYNEQFF
clone_size: few
d_call: -
j_call: TRBJ2-1
v_call: TRBV7-8

cdr3_nt: TGTGCCAGCAGCTTAGCCCAGCGGCGCACAGATACGCAGTATTTT
cdr3_aa: CASSLAQRRTDTQYF
clone_size: once
d_call: -
j_call: TRBJ2-3
v_call: TRBV5-4

cdr3_nt: TGCACCAATCGGACTAGCGGGGGAGGCGACGAGCAGTACTTC
cdr3_aa: CTNRTSGGGDEQYF
clone_size: few
d_call: TRBD2
j_call: TRBJ2-7
v_call: TRBV19

cdr3_nt: TGTGCCAGCAGCTTGGAGGGGGCCTTCGAAGGCTACACCTTC
cdr3_aa: CASSLEGAFEGYTF
clone_size: few
d_call: TRBD1
j_call: TRBJ1-2
v_call: TRBV5-6

cdr3_nt: TGTGCCAGCAGCTTGGAATTTGGACAAGGGTCCTACGAGCAGTACTTC
cdr3_aa: CASSLEFGQGSYEQYF
clone_size: many
d_call: -
j_call: TRBJ2-7
v_call: TRBV11-2

cdr3_nt: TGCAGCGCTGCGGGAGGGGGAGAGACCCAGTACTTC
cdr3_aa: CSAAGGGETQYF
clone_size: -
d_call: TRBD2
j_call: TRBJ2-5
v_call: TRBV29-1

cdr3_nt: TGTGCCAGCAGCTTCGGGACAGCGAACACTGAAGCTTTCTTT
cdr3_aa: CASSFGTANTEAFF
clone_size: -
d_call: TRBD1
j_call: TRBJ1-1
v_call: TRBV5-6

cdr3_nt: TGCGCCAGCAGTTCTGGACTGGCGGGGGTTAATGAGCAGTTCTTC
cdr3_aa: CASSSGLAGVNEQFF
clone_size: few
d_call: TRBD2
j_call: TRBJ2-1
v_call: TRBV5-1

cdr3_nt: TGTGCCAGCAGTTACTCAGGGAACAATGAGCAGTTCTTC
cdr3_aa: CASSYSGNNEQFF
clone_size: many
d_call: -
j_call: TRBJ2-1
v_call: TRBV6-5

cdr3_nt: TGTGCCAGCAGCTTAGCGGGGGGGACAGGGACAGATACGCAGTATTTT
cdr3_aa: CASSLAGGTGTDTQYF
clone_size: -
d_call: -
j_call: TRBJ2-3
v_call: TRBV11-2

cdr3_nt: TGTGCCAGCAGCCCCAGGACAGCATCACAAGAGACCCAGTACTTC
cdr3_aa: CASSPRTASQETQYF
clone_size: few
d_call: -
j_call: TRBJ2-5
v_call: TRBV9

cdr3_nt: TGTGCCAGTGGATTGGGACAGATTAGCAATCAGCCCCAGCATTTT
cdr3_aa: CASGLGQISNQPQHF
clone_size: -
d_call: TRBD1
j_call: TRBJ1-5
v_call: TRBV19

cdr3_nt: TGCGCCAGCAGCCAAGATCGAGCTGACAGGGAGACCCAGTACTTC
cdr3_aa: CASSQDRADRETQYF
clone_size: few
d_call: -
j_call: TRBJ2-5
v_call: TRBV4-1

cdr3_nt: TGTGCCAGCAGCTTGGGGCGGGGTAACACCGGGGAGCTGTTTTTT
cdr3_aa: CASSLGRGNTGELFF
clone_size: -
d_call: -
j_call: TRBJ2-2
v_call: TRBV5-4

cdr3_nt: TGTGCCAGCAGCGACTCGCGGGAGGGCCAGGTTGAGCAGTTCTTC
cdr3_aa: CASSDSREGQVEQFF
clone_size: many
d_call: TRBD2
j_call: TRBJ2-1
v_call: TRBV13

cdr3_nt: TGTGCCAGCAGCATCCGGGACGGAGCTAACTATGGCTACACCTTC
cdr3_aa: CASSIRDGANYGYTF
clone_size: -
d_call: -
j_call: TRBJ1-2
v_call: TRBV7-2

cdr3_nt: TGTGCCAGCAGCCCCCCGAGTCGGACCCAGTACTTC
cdr3_aa: CASSPPSRTQYF
clone_size: few
d_call: -
j_call: TRBJ2-5
v_call: TRBV7-8

cdr3_nt: TGTGCCAGCAGCGTAGGGACTCTAGGGAACACTGAAGCTTTCTTT
cdr3_aa: CASSVGTLGNTEAFF
clone_size: -
d_call: -
j_call: TRBJ1-1
v_call: TRBV9

cdr3_nt: TGTGCCAGCAGGCGGGATGCCTACTCTGGGGCCAACGTCCTGACTTTC
cdr3_aa: CASRRDAYSGANVLTF
clone_size: -
d_call: -
j_call: TRBJ2-6
v_call: TRBV27

cdr3_nt: TGTGCCAGCAGCTTAGAAGCCACTCGCACAGATACGCAGTATTTT
cdr3_aa: CASSLEATRTDTQYF
clone_size: few
d_call: -
j_call: TRBJ2-3
v_call: TRBV7-2

cdr3_nt: TGTGCCAGCAGTCCCAAAGCGGGGGGCGCAGCTTTCTTT
cdr3_aa: CASSPKAGGAAFF
clone_size: once
d_call: -
j_call: TRBJ1-1
v_call: TRBV16

cdr3_nt: TGTGCCAGTAGTATGGGGGTCCGGGAGACCCAGTACTTC
cdr3_aa: CASSMGVRETQYF
clone_size: few
d_call: -
j_call: TRBJ2-5
v_call: TRBV19

cdr3_nt: TGTGCCAGCAGCTTAGCGGCAGGGGCGCAAGTTCAGCCCCAGCATTTT
cdr3_aa: CASSLAAGAQVQPQHF
clone_size: -
d_call: -
j_call: TRBJ1-5
v_call: TRBV11-2

cdr3_nt: TGTGCCAGCAGCCCCCTAGGGGGGTCTGGGGCCAACGTCCTGACTTTC
cdr3_aa: CASSPLGGSGANVLTF
clone_size: -
d_call: -
j_call: TRBJ2-6
v_call: TRBV7-2

cdr3_nt: TGTGCCAGCAGTACCCGGAGGGGGGACTACGAGCAGTACTTC
cdr3_aa: CASSTRRGDYEQYF
clone_size: few
d_call: -
j_call: TRBJ2-7
v_call: TRBV6-5

cdr3_nt: TGTGCCAGCAGATCCGGGACATTAGCTGGCTACACCTTC
cdr3_aa: CASRSGTLAGYTF
clone_size: few
d_call: -
j_call: TRBJ1-2
v_call: TRBV28

cdr3_nt: TGTGCCAGCAGTTATTCAACTAATGAAAAACTGTTTTTT
cdr3_aa: CASSYSTNEKLFF
clone_size: few
d_call: -
j_call: TRBJ1-4
v_call: TRBV2

cdr3_nt: TGTGCCAGCAGCACTACAGGGATGAACACTGAAGCTTTCTTT
cdr3_aa: CASSTTGMNTEAFF
clone_size: few
d_call: -
j_call: TRBJ1-1
v_call: TRBV7-9